The sequence of this TCR beta chain was determined in a study of cytomegalovirus exposure and HLA in healthy donors. Study-wide background: In terms of ancestry, the Caucasian-associated cluster contained about 81% of the roughly 400 genotyped donors.

This clone was seen once. Its antigen is unidentified. Germline V gene sequence: CDR1 MNHEY, CDR2 SMNVEV (reference sequence). The CDR3 sequence is 17 residues long. Trimming shortened V by 1 base and J by 0 bases, and 15 bases separated the two germline ends. Whole-study findings and limits: The study listed approximately 160 cytomegalovirus-associated TCR beta chains. V- and J-gene trimming in TCR beta was tied to a missense DCLRE1C variant by an analysis performed later.

It was with 60 Vbeta and 13 Jbeta primers that the PCR ran. Here immunoSEQ multiplex PCR was the method, and the copy in TCRdb shows in-frame clones only, minus some. The repertoire holds fewer than 250,000 clones, with about 79% as singletons. The chain combines TRBV27 with TRBJ1-2, with D perhaps TRBD1 (6 bases). The clonotype was recovered from a man between 18 and 35 years old in good health and CMV-seronegative. The specimen sequenced was PBMCs. DNA of the CDR3: TGTGCCAGCAGTTTATGGGGGCCTTCCCCAGCTAACTATGGCTACACCTTC. It is translated as CASSLWGPSPANYGYTF.